The sequence of this T cell receptor (beta chain) was determined in a study of PD-L1 blockade in urothelial cancer. Overall study findings and caveats: Blood clones associated with the tumor expanded more at 3 weeks in durable-benefit patients.

CDR3 length: 13 amino acids. V dropped 4 bases and J dropped 5; count of bases not matched to a gene: 3. Germline V lookup: CDR1 SGHTA, CDR2 FQGTGA. With respect to this clone: The antigen remains undetermined.

Assay: immunoSEQ multiplex PCR; the TCRdb copy retains only in-frame clones and omits some. The sample has about 90,000 clones, less than 85% seen once. Time point described: peripheral blood 6 weeks after treatment start. The source was PBMCs, collected around atezolizumab (anti-PD-L1) treatment. The chain links TRBV7-3 to TRBJ2-7, with 9 bases fitting TRBD1. The clonotype was recovered from a man aged 65-85 years with urothelial cancer. CDR3 sequence: CASSSDRGNEQYF. The CDR3 DNA follows: TGTGCCAGCAGCTCGGACAGGGGCAACGAGCAGTACTTC.